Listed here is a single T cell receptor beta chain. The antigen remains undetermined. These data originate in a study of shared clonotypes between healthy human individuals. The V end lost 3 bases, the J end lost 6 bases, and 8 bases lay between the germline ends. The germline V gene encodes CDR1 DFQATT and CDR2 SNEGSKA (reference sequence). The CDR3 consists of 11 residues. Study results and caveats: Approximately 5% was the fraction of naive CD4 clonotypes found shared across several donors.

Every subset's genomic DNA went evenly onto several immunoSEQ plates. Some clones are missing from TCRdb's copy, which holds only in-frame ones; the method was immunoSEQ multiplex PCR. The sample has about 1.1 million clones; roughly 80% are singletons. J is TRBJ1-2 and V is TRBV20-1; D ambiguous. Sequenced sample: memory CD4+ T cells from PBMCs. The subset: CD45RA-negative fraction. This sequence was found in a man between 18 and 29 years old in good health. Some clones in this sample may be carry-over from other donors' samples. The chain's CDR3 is CSASPSNGYTF. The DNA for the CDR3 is TGCAGTGCTAGTCCCAGCAATGGCTACACCTTC.